The 9 T cell receptor beta chains below come from one sample, sequenced in a study of cytomegalovirus exposure and HLA in healthy donors. 60 Vbeta and 13 Jbeta primers were used in PCR. The table came from immunoSEQ multiplex PCR; TCRdb's copy has only in-frame clones and leaves some out. The sample carries roughly 100,000 clones, under 85% recorded once. Sample: PBMCs. All receptors derive from a man aged 18 to 29 in good health and CMV-seronegative.

The chain couples TRBV10-1 to TRBJ1-1, with 8 bases lining up with TRBD1. There are 15 residues in the CDR3. Germline V gene sequence: CDR1 WNHNN, CDR2 SYGVQD (reference sequence). V was clipped by 0 bases and J by 1 base; unmatched bases: 1. CDR3 region: CASSESQGANTEAFF. The CDR3 DNA reads TGCGCCAGCAGTGAGTCTCAGGGGGCGAACACTGAAGCTTTCTTT.

The chain carries TRBV6-1 and TRBJ1-1; D is ambiguous. Germline V gene lookup returns CDR1 MNHNS and CDR2 SASEGT. Trimming removed 6 bases from V and 7 bases from J, with 9 bases in between. This CDR3 is built from 11 residues. The CDR3 here is CASSRGGEAFF. CDR3 nucleotides: TGTGCCAGCAGCCGGGGAGGTGAAGCTTTCTTT.

The V call is TRBV23-1, the J call TRBJ1-2, with D tentatively TRBD1 (5 bases). TRBV23-1 qualifies as an ORF whose function is uncertain. Deletions cut 2 bases from V and 2 bases from J, with 15 bases between. The CDR3 totals 16 residues. CDR3 amino acids: CASSQPARVKNYGYTF. CDR3 sequence (DNA): TGCGCCAGCAGTCAACCGGCCAGGGTGAAGAACTATGGCTACACCTTC.

Only one count was recorded for this clone. This sequence joins TRBV10-2 and TRBJ2-1, with 10 bases fitting TRBD2. Germline V CDR1 and CDR2: WSHSY, SAAADI. The CDR3 sequence is 16 residues long. With 5 bases clipped from V and 4 bases from J, the junction kept 8 bases outside the gene matches. The CDR3 DNA sequence: TGCGCCAGCAGTTGGATTCAACTAGCGGGATACAATGAGCAGTTCTTC. This codes for CASSWIQLAGYNEQFF.

This chain connects TRBV29-1 to TRBJ2-7; a weak D match, TRBD2 (6 bases). Trimming took off 0 bases at V and 2 bases at J, with 14 bases between the two ends. Germline-derived CDR1 and CDR2 are SQVTM and ANQGSEA. The CDR3 is made up of 15 amino acids. The CDR3 is CSVEERGVMAYEQYF. The DNA for the CDR3 is TGCAGCGTTGAAGAGCGGGGAGTTATGGCCTACGAGCAGTACTTC.

This clone was observed once. The chain carries TRBV29-1 and TRBJ1-1; 12 nucleotides align to TRBD1. Germline V gene lookup returns CDR1 SQVTM and CDR2 ANQGSEA. CDR3 length equals 19 residues. V lost 4 bases, J lost 0 bases, and 15 bases stayed unmatched. CDR3: CSVVRDRGQWLGLNTEAFF. CDR3 bases: TGCAGCGTTGTCCGGGACAGGGGGCAGTGGCTAGGGTTGAACACTGAAGCTTTCTTT.

V is TRBV6-6 and J is TRBJ1-2; 8 bases map to TRBD1. J was trimmed by 7 bases and V by 7 bases; bases with no gene match: 5. The CDR3 loop spans 12 amino acids. Germline CDR1 is MNHNY and CDR2 is SVGAGI (reference sequence). CDR3 DNA sequence: TGTGCCAGCACCCCGACAGGGGTTGGCTACACCTTC. Translation gives CASTPTGVGYTF.

This clone was recorded a few times. The chain uses TRBV15 and TRBJ1-2, with a possible D match to TRBD1 (5 bases). CDR3 length equals 15 residues. Per germline, CDR1 LNHNV and CDR2 YYDKDF (reference sequence). The germline V and J ends were trimmed by 0 bases and 6 bases, with 14 bases remaining between them. CDR3 bases: TGTGCCACCAGCAGAGAAGTGGAGGGGATCCATGGCTACACCTTC. Encoded protein: CATSREVEGIHGYTF. Together with reference TRBV15 and TRBJ1-2, the CDR3 gives the full variable domain: DAMVIQNPRYQVTQFGKPVTLSCSQTLNHNVMYWYQQKSSQAPKLLFHYYDKDFNNEADTPDNFQSRRPNTSFCFLDIRSPGLGDTAMYLCATSREVEGIHGYTFGSGTRLTVV.

The genes are TRBV27 and TRBJ1-2; no definite D call. The V end was cut by 6 bases, the J end by 1 base, with 18 bases between. CDR1 and CDR2 (germline): MNHEY, SMNVEV (reference sequence). The CDR3 is 16 residues long. CDR3 sequence: CASSQRATSLNYGYTF. CDR3 sequence (DNA): TGTGCCAGCAGCCAGAGGGCTACGTCCCTTAACTATGGCTACACCTTC.